One sample yielded the 13 T cell receptor beta chains listed below, sequenced in a study of identifying expanded T cells in peripheral blood. Assay: immunoSEQ multiplex PCR; the TCRdb copy retains only in-frame clones and omits some. The sample shows roughly 92,000 clones, 88% of them seen only once. Sequencing used blood. The receptor source for this set is a person aged 18 to 75 in good health.

This clone was seen just once. V and J are TRBV6-5 and TRBJ1-2; D not resolved. Germline V CDR1 and CDR2: MNHEY, SVGAGI. The CDR3 loop spans 16 amino acids. Between the trimmed V and J ends, which lost 2 bases and 3 bases, there was a span of 16 bases. The CDR3 loop reads CASSYRPAGRDYGYTF. CDR3 in DNA: TGTGCCAGCAGTTACCGACCGGCGGGGAGAGACTATGGCTACACCTTC.

The rearrangement links TRBV30 to TRBJ1-1; the D gene is possibly TRBD1 (5 bases). The CDR3 spans 12 residues. Germline CDR1 reads GTSNPN; CDR2 reads SVGIG (reference sequence). V was cut by 5 bases and J by 3 bases, with 10 bases left in between. CDR3 DNA: TGTGCCTGGTATGAGGGGTACACTGAAGCTTTCTTT. It encodes CAWYEGYTEAFF. The full variable domain, completed using reference TRBV30 and TRBJ1-1, is SQTIHQWPATLVQPVGSPLSLECTVEGTSNPNLYWYRQAAGRGLQLLFYSVGIGQISSEVPQNLSASRPQDRQFILSSKKLLLSDSGFYLCAWYEGYTEAFFGQGTRLTVV.

The chain combines TRBV7-9 with TRBJ2-1; D possibly corresponds to TRBD1 (6 bases). Germline CDR1 and CDR2: SEHNR and FQNEAQ (reference sequence). V was pared by 4 bases and J by 4 bases, with 14 bases between. CDR3 length equals 15 residues. CDR3 residues: CASSWPGAGYNEQFF. Written as DNA, the CDR3 is TGTGCCAGCAGCTGGCCAGGGGCCGGATACAATGAGCAGTTCTTC. Drawing the rest from reference TRBV7-9 and TRBJ2-1, the complete variable domain is DTGVSQNPRHKITKRGQNVTFRCDPISEHNRLYWYRQTLGQGPEFLTYFQNEAQLEKSRLLSDRFSAERPKGSFSTLEIQRTEQGDSAMYLCASSWPGAGYNEQFFGPGTRLTVL.

The gene calls are TRBV4-3 and TRBJ2-7; D might be TRBD1 (6 bases). The germline V and J ends were trimmed by 4 bases and 4 bases, with 14 bases remaining between them. CDR3 length equals 14 residues. The germline V gene encodes CDR1 LGHNA and CDR2 YSLEER. CDR3 amino acids: CASSLGQGRYEQYF. CDR3 coding DNA: TGCGCCAGCAGCCTCGGGCAGGGGAGATACGAGCAGTACTTC.

This chain joins TRBV9 and TRBJ1-2; 8 nucleotides line up with TRBD1. This CDR3 has 16 amino acids. The germline V gene encodes CDR1 SGDLS and CDR2 YYNGEE. Trimming cost V 0 bases and J 3 bases; bases outside gene matches: 7. Here the CDR3 DNA reads TGTGCCAGCAGCGTAGAGGACAGGGTGGTTTACTATGGCTACACCTTC. Its translation is CASSVEDRVVYYGYTF.

This clone occurred once. This chain connects TRBV28 to TRBJ1-6, with D perhaps matching TRBD1 (6 bases). In germline, CDR1 is MDHEN, CDR2 SYDVKM. Trimming pared 7 bases from V and 0 bases from J, leaving 10 bases between. CDR3 size: 15 residues. The CDR3 is CASNRVTSYNSPLHF. The CDR3 bases are TGTGCCAGCAACAGGGTGACCTCCTATAATTCACCCCTCCACTTT.

The J gene is TRBJ1-1, the V gene TRBV28; D call uncertain. Trimming removed 5 bases at V and 4 bases at J, with 11 bases between. The CDR3 loop spans 13 amino acids. Per germline, CDR1 MDHEN and CDR2 SYDVKM. CDR3 protein: CASSPASFTEAFF. The DNA for the CDR3 is TGTGCCAGCAGTCCAGCTAGCTTCACTGAAGCTTTCTTT.

V usage is TRBV7-9 and J usage is TRBJ1-2; D is uncertain. Germline CDR1 is SEHNR and CDR2 is FQNEAQ (reference sequence). The length of the CDR3 is 14 residues. The germline V and J ends were trimmed by 1 base and 8 bases, with 14 bases remaining between them. The CDR3 DNA follows: TGTGCCAGCAGCTTAGGAGGGCCGCTCAACGGCTACACCTTC. Its protein is CASSLGGPLNGYTF.

This clone was recorded only once. The chain joins TRBV29-1 to TRBJ2-3; no definite D call. This CDR3 is built from 10 residues. V lost 7 bases and J 5 bases, leaving 7 bases between the germline ends. CDR1 SQVTM and CDR2 ANQGSEA come from the germline V gene. DNA of the CDR3: TGCAGCGGAGTGAGAGATACGCAGTATTTT. Translated: CSGVRDTQYF.

The chain uses TRBV7-9 and TRBJ2-3, with D tentatively TRBD1 or TRBD2 (5 bases each). The germline V gene has CDR1 SEHNR and CDR2 FQNEAQ (reference sequence). V lost 5 bases to trimming and J lost 1 base, with 13 bases between them. This CDR3 has 15 amino acids. This CDR3 reads CASSDRDEGTDTQYF. The CDR3 nucleotides read TGTGCCAGCAGCGACCGGGACGAAGGCACAGATACGCAGTATTTT.

The chain recombines TRBV9 with TRBJ2-3; 8 bases line up with TRBD2. This CDR3 has 15 amino acids. CDR1 is SGDLS and CDR2 is YYNGEE in the germline V gene. The V gene end was trimmed by 1 base and the J gene end by 4 bases; junction bases not matched to a gene: 5. In nucleotides, the CDR3 is TGTGCCAGCAGCGTAAGCGGGGGTGTGGCAGATACGCAGTATTTT. Protein sequence: CASSVSGGVADTQYF. The full variable domain, with the rest looked up from reference TRBV9 and TRBJ2-3, is DSGVTQTPKHLITATGQRVTLRCSPRSGDLSVYWYQQSLDQGLQFLIQYYNGEERAKGNILERFSAQQFPDLHSELNLSSLELGDSALYFCASSVSGGVADTQYFGPGTRLTVL.

This chain uses TRBV18 with TRBJ1-2; a possible D gene is TRBD1 (5 bases). Germline assignment: CDR1 KGHSH and CDR2 LQKENI. There are 14 residues in the CDR3. Trimming left V 1 base short and J 6 bases short, with 12 bases between. The CDR3, as DNA: TGTGCCAGCTCACCACGGGCAGGGCTGGATGGCTACACCTTC. Residues: CASSPRAGLDGYTF.

This clone has just one count. The chain couples TRBV6-5 to TRBJ2-1; D is unresolved. Germline V gene sequence: CDR1 MNHEY, CDR2 SVGAGI. V was shortened by 3 bases and J by 5 bases, with 5 bases between the two germline ends. The length of the CDR3 is 12 residues. The CDR3 sequence: CASSYIDNEQFF. CDR3 nucleotide sequence: TGTGCCAGCAGTTATATTGACAATGAGCAGTTCTTC.